This T cell receptor (beta chain) is from a study of cytotoxic CD8 clonotypes in ibrutinib-treated CLL. Study context: Of a cohort that held 11 relapsed/refractory and fewer than 16 treatment-naive patients, 17 to 18 were IGHV unmutated. Study-wide results and limits: At progression, clonality fell back toward baseline after rising at ibrutinib response.

Using immunoSEQ multiplex PCR, the repertoire was profiled, and TCRdb retains in-frame clones only, with some absent. The repertoire holds about 50,000 clones, with about 57% as singletons. Concerning this clone itself: The antigen remains unidentified.

Germline CDR1 SGHRS, CDR2 YFSETQ. With V trimmed by 7 bases and J by 7 bases, 18 bases remained unmatched. This CDR3 contains 18 residues. The rearrangement joins TRBV5-1 to TRBJ2-1; TRBD2 matches at 12 bases. The specimen was PBMCs, collected after 24 months of ibrutinib treatment. This receptor was obtained from a human donor with chronic lymphocytic leukemia. The DNA for the CDR3 is TGCGCCAGCGGACCCGCCAAAAAAACTAGCGGGGGGAGGAATGAGCAGTTCTTC. It translates to CASGPAKKTSGGRNEQFF.